Listed below are T cell receptor beta chains from one sample, sequenced in a study of blood T cell repertoires in COVID-19. Assay: immunoSEQ multiplex PCR; the TCRdb copy retains only in-frame clones and omits some. The data show roughly 32,000 clones, more than 75% seen once. Sequenced input: peripheral blood. These receptor sequences come from a man aged 55 to 70 with active COVID-19. Both conserved end residues are part of each CDR3. The D gene is left open where the match is weak. Not every row has a clone size; where given, it reads once, few, many or a size class.

v_gene	d_gene	abundance	j_gene	CDR3nt	CDR3aa
TRBV19	TRBD1	NA	TRBJ2-2	TGTGCCAGTCGGACAGGGAAGAACACCGGGGAGCTGTTTTTT	CASRTGKNTGELFF
TRBV7-3	TRBD2	NA	TRBJ2-1	TGTGCCAGCAGCTTACTAGCGGGAGAGTACAATGAGCAGTTCTTC	CASSLLAGEYNEQFF
TRBV19	TRBD1	NA	TRBJ1-1	TGTGCCAGTAGTCAGGACAGGGGGGGAACTGAAGCTTTCTTT	CASSQDRGGTEAFF
TRBV29-1	NA	NA	TRBJ2-1	TGCAGCGTTGAAGACCCGAAGGGGGTGTATGAGCAGTTCTTC	CSVEDPKGVYEQFF
TRBV4-1	NA	NA	TRBJ1-1	TGCGCCAGCAGGGAAGACGGCGGTTATCCTGGCACTGAAGCTTTCTTT	CASREDGGYPGTEAFF
TRBV24-1	TRBD2	NA	TRBJ2-2	TGTGCCACCAGTGATCCGGGACTAGCGAACACCGGGGAGCTGTTTTTT	CATSDPGLANTGELFF
TRBV9	TRBD2	NA	TRBJ2-2	TGTGCCAGCAGCGCTGGGACTACCCTATTTGGGGAGCTGTTTTTT	CASSAGTTLFGELFF
TRBV18	NA	NA	TRBJ1-4	TGTGCCAGCTCACCACAACAGGGAGATAATGAAAAACTGTTTTTT	CASSPQQGDNEKLFF
TRBV7-6	TRBD1	once	TRBJ2-1	TGTGCCAGCAGCTTACCCGGGACAGGGGCGAAGAGTAGTATGGGTGAGCAGTTCTTC	CASSLPGTGAKSSMGEQFF
TRBV3-1/TRBV3-2	NA	NA	TRBJ2-5	TGTGCCAGCAGCCCCCGGGGCGGGGAAGAGACCCAGTACTTC	CASSPRGGEETQYF
TRBV7-2	NA	once	TRBJ2-7	TGTGCCAGCAGCGTGGCATTATCCTACGAGCAGTACTTC	CASSVALSYEQYF
TRBV18	NA	NA	TRBJ2-5	TGTGCCAGCTCCCCTAGGGGGGGAAAAGAGACCCAGTACTTC	CASSPRGGKETQYF
TRBV11-2	TRBD1	NA	TRBJ1-1	TGTGCCAGCAGCGTCGACAGGGACACTGAAGCTTTCTTT	CASSVDRDTEAFF
TRBV10-3	TRBD2	NA	TRBJ2-7	TGTGCCATCAGTGGGCTAGCGGGAGGGGGGGAGCAGTACTTC	CAISGLAGGGEQYF
TRBV3-1/TRBV3-2	NA	medium-sized	TRBJ1-5	TGTGCCAGCAGTACAGGAGATAGCAATCAGCCCCAGCATTTT	CASSTGDSNQPQHF
TRBV2	TRBD2	NA	TRBJ2-7	TGTGCCAGCAGTGAAGGCGGGGGTGCATACGAGCAGTACTTC	CASSEGGGAYEQYF
TRBV4-1	TRBD1	NA	TRBJ1-2	TGCGCCAGCAGCCAAGTTCGACAGGGACTGAGGGGCTACACCTTC	CASSQVRQGLRGYTF
TRBV4-2	NA	few	TRBJ1-5	TGTGCCAGCAGCCAAGAGGCGGTTTATAGCAATCAGCCCCAGCATTTT	CASSQEAVYSNQPQHF
TRBV7-8	NA	NA	TRBJ1-3	TGTGCCAGCAGCTTTCTTAGGACTGTCCTGAGAAACACCATATATTTT	CASSFLRTVLRNTIYF
TRBV5-8	TRBD1	NA	TRBJ1-2	TGTGCCAGCAGCCGACAGGGGAGTCACTATGGCTACACCTTC	CASSRQGSHYGYTF
TRBV7-6	NA	NA	TRBJ2-1	TGTGCCAGCAGCTTAGAAGCGGGCGGGCAGGTCAATGAGCAGTTCTTC	CASSLEAGGQVNEQFF
TRBV11-2	TRBD1	NA	TRBJ1-2	TGTGCCAGCAGCTGGGGACAGGGGCTGACTGGCTACACCTTC	CASSWGQGLTGYTF
TRBV29-1	NA	NA	TRBJ2-7	TGCAGCGGACTAGACACCTACGAGCAGTACTTC	CSGLDTYEQYF
TRBV6-5	TRBD2	NA	TRBJ2-1	TGTGCCAGCAGTTACTCGATGGCTAGCGGGGGCAATGAGCAGTTCTTC	CASSYSMASGGNEQFF
TRBV15	TRBD1	NA	TRBJ2-1	TGTGCCACCAGCAGATCCACGACAGGGGACATGGCGAATGAGCAGTTCTTC	CATSRSTTGDMANEQFF
TRBV4-1	NA	NA	TRBJ2-1	TGCGCCAGCAGCCAAGAACCCCCACCGGGGTTTCGGAATGAGCAGTTCTTC	CASSQEPPPGFRNEQFF
TRBV29-1	TRBD1	once	TRBJ1-2	TGCAGCGTCGGGACAGAGCAGACCTATGGCTACACCTTC	CSVGTEQTYGYTF
TRBV28	TRBD1	NA	TRBJ1-3	TGTGCCAGCAATCCGGGACAGAGCCTAAACACCATATATTTT	CASNPGQSLNTIYF
TRBV7-3	NA	NA	TRBJ2-7	TGTGCCAGCAGCTTAGATCTAGCGCGCAACGAGCAGTACTTC	CASSLDLARNEQYF
TRBV3-1/TRBV3-2	TRBD1	once	TRBJ1-2	TGTGCCAGCAGCCCGGGGGACAGTTCTAACTATGGCTACACCTTC	CASSPGDSSNYGYTF
TRBV5-1	TRBD2	NA	TRBJ2-5	TGCGCCAGCAGCTTGGTGACTAGCGGGGGGCCCGAAGAGACCCAGTACTTC	CASSLVTSGGPEETQYF
TRBV7-2	TRBD1	NA	TRBJ1-1	TGTGCCAGCAGCAGAAACAGGGGAGACACTGAAGCTTTCTTT	CASSRNRGDTEAFF
TRBV19	TRBD1	NA	TRBJ1-1	TGTGCCAGTAAACCGTGGGACAGAGAAAACACTGAAGCTTTCTTT	CASKPWDRENTEAFF
TRBV7-2	TRBD2	NA	TRBJ2-7	TGTGCCAGCAGCTTCCCGGAGCGGGAGGACTCCTACGAGCAGTACTTC	CASSFPEREDSYEQYF
TRBV7-8	TRBD1	once	TRBJ2-6	TGTGCCAGCAGCTTAAGCGGACAGGTGGGGACTGGGGCCAACGTCCTGACTTTC	CASSLSGQVGTGANVLTF
TRBV11-1	TRBD1	NA	TRBJ1-1	TGTGCCAGCAGCATCCAGACAGGGGGCATGAACACTGAAGCTTTCTTT	CASSIQTGGMNTEAFF
TRBV5-5	TRBD1	NA	TRBJ2-7	TGTGCCAGCAGTCTACCCGGGACAGGGATAACCTACGAGCAGTACTTC	CASSLPGTGITYEQYF
TRBV5-5	NA	NA	TRBJ1-5	TGTGCCAGCAGCCCCTTCACAGAGAATCAGCCCCAGCATTTT	CASSPFTENQPQHF
TRBV7-8	NA	NA	TRBJ2-3	TGTGCCAGCAGCTTAGTGCGGGGTTGGGACACAGATACGCAGTATTTT	CASSLVRGWDTDTQYF
TRBV3-1/TRBV3-2	TRBD2	NA	TRBJ2-2	TGTGCCAGCAGCCTGATGGTTGCGGGGGGCGCAAAGGCCGGGGAGCTGTTTTTT	CASSLMVAGGAKAGELFF
TRBV19	TRBD1	NA	TRBJ1-5	TGTGCCAGTAGCCAGACGACAGGGTATCAGCCCCAGCATTTT	CASSQTTGYQPQHF
TRBV28	NA	NA	TRBJ2-6	TGTGCCAGTCCCCGGGGCAGGGGGGCTGGGGCCAACGTCCTGACTTTC	CASPRGRGAGANVLTF
TRBV6-2/TRBV6-3	TRBD2	NA	TRBJ2-1	TGTGCCAGCAGTTACGCGGGGGTCCCCTCCTACAATGAGCAGTTCTTC	CASSYAGVPSYNEQFF
TRBV6-5	NA	NA	TRBJ1-4	TGTGCCAGCAGTTACGACAGGTCCTTAACTAATGAAAAACTGTTTTTT	CASSYDRSLTNEKLFF
TRBV14	TRBD1	NA	TRBJ1-4	TGTGCCAGCAGCCGGTGGGACAGGGGGCTTGAAAAACTGTTTTTT	CASSRWDRGLEKLFF